Listed below are T cell receptor beta chains from one sample, sequenced in a study of blood T cell repertoires in COVID-19. The data were produced by immunoSEQ multiplex PCR, yet TCRdb's version contains in-frame clones alone and is incomplete. The table shows 250,000 to 300,000 clones, with approximately 85% occurring only once. Sequencing input: peripheral blood. The receptors shown here come from a middle-aged man with active or convalescent COVID-19. Both conserved end residues are part of each CDR3. The D gene is left open where the match is weak. The listing skips clone size in some rows; elsewhere it reads once, few, many or a size class.

NA	TRBJ1-2	TRBD1	TRBV29-1	TGCAGCGCGGGACAGTACGATGGCTACACCTTC	CSAGQYDGYTF
NA	TRBJ2-7	NA	TRBV4-1	TGCGCCAGCAGCCAACGAGGCGGGCTAGACCGATACGAGCAGTACTTC	CASSQRGGLDRYEQYF
NA	TRBJ1-1	TRBD1	TRBV19	TGTGCCAGTAGTATAGGGGACAGGGTGGACACTGAAGCTTTCTTT	CASSIGDRVDTEAFF
NA	TRBJ1-5	NA	TRBV2	TGTGCCAGCAGCGACAGCTCTCCTCCATATAGCAATCAGCCCCAGCATTTT	CASSDSSPPYSNQPQHF
NA	TRBJ1-3	TRBD1	TRBV15	TGTGCCACCAGCAGAGAAAAAAGGACAGGGGGAAACACCATATATTTT	CATSREKRTGGNTIYF
NA	TRBJ2-2	NA	TRBV5-1	TGCGCCAGCAGCGCTACAGGGTCCGGGGAGCTGTTTTTT	CASSATGSGELFF
NA	TRBJ2-3	TRBD2	TRBV6-4	TGTGCCAGCAGTGAATCGGGACTAGCGGGATCTGCCCCGAGGACGCAGTATTTT	CASSESGLAGSAPRTQYF
NA	TRBJ1-6	TRBD1	TRBV10-3	TGTGCCACCTCAGACAGGGGACAGAGGGGGAATTCACCCCTCCACTTT	CATSDRGQRGNSPLHF
NA	TRBJ2-2	TRBD2	TRBV7-9	TGTGCCAGCAGCTTATCTAGCGGGAGGGCCGTCGGGGAGCTGTTTTTT	CASSLSSGRAVGELFF
NA	TRBJ2-1	TRBD2	TRBV7-9	TGTGCCAGCAGCTTGTCGGGCGGGAGAGGTTGGAATGAGCAGTTCTTC	CASSLSGGRGWNEQFF
NA	TRBJ1-6	NA	TRBV7-9	TGTGCCAGCAGCTTGCAGGGAAGCAGTCTCGTGACCCTCCACTTT	CASSLQGSSLVTLHF
NA	TRBJ2-1	TRBD2	TRBV11-2	TGTGCCAGCAGCCATACGCCCGGACTAGCGAAAAACAATGAGCAGTTCTTC	CASSHTPGLAKNNEQFF
NA	TRBJ1-2	TRBD1	TRBV2	TGTGCCAGCCCTTCGCAGGGGGGCTTCTATGGCTACACCTTC	CASPSQGGFYGYTF
few	TRBJ1-2	NA	TRBV28	TGTGCCAGCAGTCCACCCAGGAACTATGGCTACACCTTC	CASSPPRNYGYTF
NA	TRBJ1-1	TRBD1	TRBV6-5	TGTGCCAGCAGTTCCCGGACAGGGGGGAACACTGAAGCTTTCTTT	CASSSRTGGNTEAFF
NA	TRBJ2-6	NA	TRBV18	TGTGCCAGCTCACCAACGGCGGGGGCATGGGGGGCCAACGTCCTGACTTTC	CASSPTAGAWGANVLTF